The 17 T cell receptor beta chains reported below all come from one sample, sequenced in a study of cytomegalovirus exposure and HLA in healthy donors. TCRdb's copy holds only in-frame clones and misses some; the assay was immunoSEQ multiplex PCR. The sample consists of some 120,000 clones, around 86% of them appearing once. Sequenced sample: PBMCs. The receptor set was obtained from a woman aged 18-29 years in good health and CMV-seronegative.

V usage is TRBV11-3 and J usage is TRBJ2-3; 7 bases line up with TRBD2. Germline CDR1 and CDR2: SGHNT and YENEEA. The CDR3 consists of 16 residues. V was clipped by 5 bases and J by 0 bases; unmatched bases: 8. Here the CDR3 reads CASSDPPSGSTDTQYF. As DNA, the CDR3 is TGTGCCAGCAGCGATCCCCCTAGCGGTAGCACAGATACGCAGTATTTT.

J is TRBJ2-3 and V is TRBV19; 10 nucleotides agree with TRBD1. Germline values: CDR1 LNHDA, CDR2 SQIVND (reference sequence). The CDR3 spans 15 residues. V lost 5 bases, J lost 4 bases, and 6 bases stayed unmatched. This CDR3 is CASSGGTGAADTQYF. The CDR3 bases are TGTGCCAGTAGTGGGGGGACAGGGGCCGCAGATACGCAGTATTTT.

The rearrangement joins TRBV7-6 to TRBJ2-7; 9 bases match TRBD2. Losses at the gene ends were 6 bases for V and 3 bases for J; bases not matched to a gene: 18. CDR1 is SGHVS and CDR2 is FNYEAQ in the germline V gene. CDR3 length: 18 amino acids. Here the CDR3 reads CASSRPLGETSGLYEQYF. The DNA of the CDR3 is TGTGCCAGCAGTCGTCCGCTCGGGGAGACTAGCGGTCTCTACGAGCAGTACTTC.

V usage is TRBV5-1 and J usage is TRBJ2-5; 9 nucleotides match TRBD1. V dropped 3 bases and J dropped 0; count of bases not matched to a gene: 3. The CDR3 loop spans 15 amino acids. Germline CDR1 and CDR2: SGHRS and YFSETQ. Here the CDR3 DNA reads TGCGCCAGCAGCTGGGGGACAGGGAACCAAGAGACCCAGTACTTC. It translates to CASSWGTGNQETQYF. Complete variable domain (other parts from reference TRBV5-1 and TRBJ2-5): KAGVTQTPRYLIKTRGQQVTLSCSPISGHRSVSWYQQTPGQGLQFLFEYFSETQRNKGNFPGRFSGRQFSNSRSEMNVSTLELGDSALYLCASSWGTGNQETQYFGPGTRLLVL.

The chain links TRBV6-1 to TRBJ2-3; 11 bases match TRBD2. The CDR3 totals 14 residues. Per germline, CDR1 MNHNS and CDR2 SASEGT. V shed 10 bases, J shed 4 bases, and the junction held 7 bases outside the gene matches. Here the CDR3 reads CATLAGGLADTQYF. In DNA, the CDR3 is TGTGCCACCTTAGCGGGAGGGCTTGCAGATACGCAGTATTTT.

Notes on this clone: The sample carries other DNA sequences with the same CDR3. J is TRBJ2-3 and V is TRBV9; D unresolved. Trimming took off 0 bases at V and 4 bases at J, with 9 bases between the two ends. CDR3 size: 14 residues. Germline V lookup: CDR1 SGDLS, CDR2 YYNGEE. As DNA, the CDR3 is TGTGCCAGCAGCGTAGTTCTAGGCGCAGATACGCAGTATTTT. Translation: CASSVVLGADTQYF.

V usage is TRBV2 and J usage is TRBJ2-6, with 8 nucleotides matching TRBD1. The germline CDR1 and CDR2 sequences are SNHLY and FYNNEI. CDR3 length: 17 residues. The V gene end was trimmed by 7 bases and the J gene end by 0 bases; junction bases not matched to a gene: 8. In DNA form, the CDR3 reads TGTGCCAGCAAGAGGGACAGGTCAATCTCTGGGGCCAACGTCCTGACTTTC. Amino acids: CASKRDRSISGANVLTF.

This CDR3 reads CASSLVAGINYGYTF. The CDR3 bases are TGTGCCAGCAGCTTAGTGGCAGGGATTAACTATGGCTACACCTTC. The V and J genes are TRBV7-9 and TRBJ1-2, with TRBD1 as a possible D gene (5 bases). Trimming stripped 1 base from V and 1 base from J, with 10 bases between. CDR1 SEHNR and CDR2 FQNEAQ come from the germline V gene (reference sequence). The CDR3 is made up of 15 amino acids.

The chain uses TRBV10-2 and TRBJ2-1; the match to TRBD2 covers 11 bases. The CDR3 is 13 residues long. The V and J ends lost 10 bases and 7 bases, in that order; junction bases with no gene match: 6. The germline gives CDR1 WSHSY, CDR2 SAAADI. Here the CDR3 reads CATLLAGGNEQFF. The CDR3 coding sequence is TGCGCCACCCTATTAGCGGGAGGGAATGAGCAGTTCTTC.

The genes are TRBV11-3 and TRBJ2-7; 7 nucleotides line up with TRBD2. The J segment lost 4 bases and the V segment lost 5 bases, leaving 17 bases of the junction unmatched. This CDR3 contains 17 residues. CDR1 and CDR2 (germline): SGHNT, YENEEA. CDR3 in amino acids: CASSPIPTSPSEYEQYF. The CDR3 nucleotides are TGTGCCAGCAGCCCCATCCCGACTAGCCCCTCGGAATACGAGCAGTACTTC.

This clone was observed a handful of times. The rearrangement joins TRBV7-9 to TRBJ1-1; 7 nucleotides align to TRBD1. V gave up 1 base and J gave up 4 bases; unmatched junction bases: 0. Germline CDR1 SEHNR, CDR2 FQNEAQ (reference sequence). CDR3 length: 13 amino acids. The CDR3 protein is CASSLGQGTEAFF. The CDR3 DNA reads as TGTGCCAGCAGCTTAGGACAGGGCACTGAAGCTTTCTTT.

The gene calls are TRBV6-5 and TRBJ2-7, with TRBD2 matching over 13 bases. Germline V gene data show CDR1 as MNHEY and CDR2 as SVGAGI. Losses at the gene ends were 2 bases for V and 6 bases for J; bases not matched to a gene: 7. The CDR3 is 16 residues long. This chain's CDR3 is CASSYEGLAGMGEQYF. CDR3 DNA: TGTGCCAGCAGTTACGAGGGACTAGCGGGGATGGGCGAGCAGTACTTC.

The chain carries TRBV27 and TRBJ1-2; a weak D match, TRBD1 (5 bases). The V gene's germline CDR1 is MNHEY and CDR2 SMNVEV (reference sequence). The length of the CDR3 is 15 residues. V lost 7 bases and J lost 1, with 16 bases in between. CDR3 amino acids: CASKWGEGLNYGYTF. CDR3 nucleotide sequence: TGTGCCAGCAAGTGGGGGGAGGGCCTTAACTATGGCTACACCTTC.

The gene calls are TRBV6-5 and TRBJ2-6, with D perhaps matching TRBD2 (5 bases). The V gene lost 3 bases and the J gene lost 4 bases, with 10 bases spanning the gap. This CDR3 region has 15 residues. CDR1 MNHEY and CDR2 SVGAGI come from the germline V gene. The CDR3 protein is CASSYRGAGANVLTF. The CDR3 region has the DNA TGTGCCAGCAGTTATCGGGGAGCGGGGGCCAACGTCCTGACTTTC.

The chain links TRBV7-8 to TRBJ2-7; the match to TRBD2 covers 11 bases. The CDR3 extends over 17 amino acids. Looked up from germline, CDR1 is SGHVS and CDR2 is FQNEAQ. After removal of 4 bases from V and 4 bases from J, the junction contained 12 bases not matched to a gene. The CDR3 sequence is CASSYGIAGGPGYEQYF. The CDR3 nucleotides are TGTGCCAGCAGCTATGGGATAGCGGGAGGGCCAGGGTACGAGCAGTACTTC.

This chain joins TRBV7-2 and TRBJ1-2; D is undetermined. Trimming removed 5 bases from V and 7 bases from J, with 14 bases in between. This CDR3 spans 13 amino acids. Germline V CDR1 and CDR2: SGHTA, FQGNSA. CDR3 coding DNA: TGTGCCAGCAGCCACAGCCTTGAGGGTGGCTACACCTTC. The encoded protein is CASSHSLEGGYTF.

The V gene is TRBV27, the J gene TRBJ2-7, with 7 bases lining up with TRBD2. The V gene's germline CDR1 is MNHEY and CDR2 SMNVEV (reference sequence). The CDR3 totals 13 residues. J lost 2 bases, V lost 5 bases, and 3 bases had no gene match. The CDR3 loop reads CASSPGLAYEQYF. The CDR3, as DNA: TGTGCCAGCAGTCCAGGACTAGCCTACGAGCAGTACTTC.